Each of the 15 T cell receptor beta chains below was sequenced from the same sample in a study of OX40 agonist ivuxolimab in advanced cancers. To prepare the library, the immunoSEQ multiplex PCR assay was applied. Drawn from immuneACCESS, this table holds only the in-frame rearrangements with V and J called that TCRdb kept. Clones are partly lost; checked studies trace under half to an unresolved V gene and leave the rest unexplained. The sample data list 45,000 to 65,000 clones, and about 81% of these were observed just once. The ten top clones hold nearly 0.7% of the sample. This specimen was CD4+ or CD8+ T cells sorted from blood, taken in a trial of the OX40 agonist ivuxolimab. All receptors come from an adult with an advanced solid tumor such as melanoma, head and neck, liver or kidney cancer.

The chain uses TRBV7-6 and TRBJ2-1; 10 nucleotides line up with TRBD1. The CDR3 extends over 17 amino acids. Germline trimming cut 4 bases from V and 5 bases from J; bases unmatched to any gene: 11. CDR1 is SGHVS, CDR2 FNYEAQ, per germline. The CDR3 coding sequence is TGTGCCAGCAGCTCGCGGGACAGGGGACTATGGCACAATGAGCAGTTCTTC. Protein: CASSSRDRGLWHNEQFF.

Remarks on this clone: One junction end does not reproduce the germline sequence, and a read error may be involved. V and J are TRBV13 and TRBJ1-2; 7 bases map to TRBD1. Per germline, CDR1 PRHDT and CDR2 FYEKMQ (reference sequence). The CDR3 runs to 13 residues. CDR3 region: CASSVGTAVGYTF. In DNA form, the CDR3 reads TGTGCCAGCAGCGTAGGGACAGCGGTAGGCTACACCTTC.

DNA for the CDR3: TGTGCCAGCAGGGCAGCGGCCAACTCACGGGATACGCAGTATTTT. It codes for CASRAAANSRDTQYF. The rearrangement uses TRBV5-4 and TRBJ2-3; perhaps TRBD2 as D (5 bases). Deletions cut 5 bases from V and 6 bases from J, with 19 bases between. The CDR3 sequence is 15 residues long. The germline CDR1 and CDR2 sequences are SGHNT and YYREEE (reference sequence).

This clone was seen only once. The genes are TRBV11-3 and TRBJ2-7, with 11 bases lining up with TRBD2. Trimming at V came to 5 bases and at J to 2 bases, leaving 5 bases not matched to a gene. The CDR3 has 15 residues. Germline V lookup: CDR1 SGHNT, CDR2 YENEEA. The CDR3 region has the DNA TGTGCCAGCAGCCCGACTAGCGGGGCCACCTACGAGCAGTACTTC. It is translated as CASSPTSGATYEQYF.

This sequence joins TRBV7-6 and TRBJ2-4, with D perhaps assigned TRBD1 or TRBD2 (6 bases each). Germline CDR1 reads SGHVS; CDR2 reads FNYEAQ. The CDR3 contains 16 residues. V lost 2 bases and J lost 5, with 16 bases in between. The CDR3 is CASSLSPRGPENIQYF. The CDR3 nucleotides are TGTGCCAGCAGCTTATCCCCCCGGGGGCCGGAAAACATTCAGTACTTC.

The chain uses TRBV7-3 and TRBJ2-5; D assignment may be TRBD1 or TRBD2 (6 bases each). CDR3 length: 13 residues. Germline CDR1 reads SGHTA; CDR2 reads FQGTGA. Trimming removed 5 bases at V and 5 bases at J, with 12 bases between. The CDR3 nucleotides read TGTGCCAGCAGCCTCGGGGGCATGGAGACCCAGTACTTC. Its translation is CASSLGGMETQYF.

In this sample, this clone turned up a few times. The J gene is TRBJ1-2, the V gene TRBV4-2; D is possibly TRBD1 (6 bases). This CDR3 spans 15 amino acids. In germline, CDR1 is LGHNA, CDR2 YNFKEQ. V was shortened by 0 bases and J by 4 bases, with 12 bases between the two germline ends. The CDR3 region is CASSQDSWTVYGYTF. CDR3 DNA: TGTGCCAGCAGCCAAGACTCCTGGACAGTCTATGGCTACACCTTC.

This clone was counted only a few times. The chain uses TRBV7-9 and TRBJ2-7; D is possibly TRBD1 (5 bases). Germline CDR1 reads SEHNR; CDR2 reads FQNEAQ (reference sequence). The V end lost 1 base, the J end lost 6 bases, and 10 bases lay between the germline ends. The CDR3 runs to 13 residues. The CDR3 DNA follows: TGTGCCAGCAGCTTAGTATCAGGGCGCGAGCAGTACTTC. This codes for CASSLVSGREQYF.

The V and J genes are TRBV11-3 and TRBJ2-1; weak D call: TRBD2 (6 bases). The V and J ends lost 0 bases and 9 bases respectively, with 18 bases between them. CDR3 size: 16 residues. Germline CDR1 SGHNT, CDR2 YENEEA. CDR3 protein: CASSLDGGRRLSEQFF. CDR3 DNA sequence: TGTGCCAGCAGCTTAGATGGAGGGCGGCGATTGAGTGAGCAGTTCTTC. Using reference TRBV11-3 and TRBJ2-1 for the parts outside the CDR3, the full variable domain is EAGVVQSPRYKIIEKKQPVAFWCNPISGHNTLYWYLQNLGQGPELLIRYENEEAVDDSQLPKDRFSAERLKGVDSTLKIQPAELGDSAVYLCASSLDGGRRLSEQFFGPGTRLTVL.

The genes are TRBV5-4 and TRBJ2-2; 11 bases are shared with TRBD2. Unmatched junction bases numbered 10, after V lost 4 bases and J lost 2 bases. This CDR3 contains 18 residues. CDR1 is SGHNT, CDR2 YYREEE, per germline (reference sequence). The DNA of the CDR3 is TGTGCCAGCAGCCAAGATCCTAGCGGGGGGTATAACACCGGGGAGCTGTTTTTT. Its translation is CASSQDPSGGYNTGELFF. The full variable domain, completed using reference TRBV5-4 and TRBJ2-2, is ETGVTQSPTHLIKTRGQQVTLRCSSQSGHNTVSWYQQALGQGPQFIFQYYREEENGRGNFPPRFSGLQFPNYSSELNVNALELDDSALYLCASSQDPSGGYNTGELFFGEGSRLTVL.

The chain is built from TRBV7-9 and TRBJ2-1; 14 positions match TRBD2. J was trimmed by 7 bases and V by 2 bases; bases with no gene match: 7. This CDR3 spans 17 amino acids. The germline CDR1 and CDR2 sequences are SEHNR and FQNEAQ (reference sequence). The CDR3, as DNA: TGTGCCAGCAGCTTATCCCTGGGACTAGCGGGGGCTAATGAGCAGTTCTTC. Its protein is CASSLSLGLAGANEQFF. Complete variable domain (other parts from reference TRBV7-9 and TRBJ2-1): DTGVSQNPRHKITKRGQNVTFRCDPISEHNRLYWYRQTLGQGPEFLTYFQNEAQLEKSRLLSDRFSAERPKGSFSTLEIQRTEQGDSAMYLCASSLSLGLAGANEQFFGPGTRLTVL.

This sequence joins TRBV5-1 and TRBJ1-6; 7 nucleotides match TRBD1. Germline V lookup: CDR1 SGHRS, CDR2 YFSETQ. With 2 bases clipped from V and 8 bases from J, the junction kept 4 bases outside the gene matches. The CDR3 contains 14 residues. In DNA form, the CDR3 reads TGCGCCAGCAGCTTAGGGGACAGCTATTCACCCCTCCACTTT. Translated: CASSLGDSYSPLHF.

The chain uses TRBV5-4 and TRBJ2-7; 8 positions match TRBD1. The germline CDR1 and CDR2 sequences are SGHNT and YYREEE (reference sequence). This CDR3 has 14 amino acids. Trimming removed 0 bases from V and 4 bases from J; junction bases left unmatched: 3. The CDR3 sequence is CASSLGRGQYEQYF. The DNA of the CDR3 is TGTGCCAGCAGCTTGGGCAGGGGGCAGTACGAGCAGTACTTC.

J is TRBJ2-7 and V is TRBV7-2, with 9 bases lining up with TRBD1. Germline CDR1 SGHTA, CDR2 FQGNSA. This CDR3 is built from 14 residues. J lost 7 bases, V lost 1 base, and 5 bases had no gene match. This chain's CDR3 is CASSLVETGGEQYF. The CDR3 coding sequence is TGTGCCAGCAGCTTAGTGGAGACAGGGGGAGAGCAGTACTTC.

The chain uses TRBV5-1 and TRBJ1-1; the D is unclear. The germline V gene encodes CDR1 SGHRS and CDR2 YFSETQ. CDR3 length: 15 amino acids. V lost 2 bases, J lost 0 bases, and 11 bases lay in between. This CDR3 is CASSFGRLMNTEAFF. CDR3 sequence (DNA): TGCGCCAGCAGCTTCGGTCGACTCATGAACACTGAAGCTTTCTTT. The complete variable domain, with remaining parts taken from reference TRBV5-1 and TRBJ1-1, reads KAGVTQTPRYLIKTRGQQVTLSCSPISGHRSVSWYQQTPGQGLQFLFEYFSETQRNKGNFPGRFSGRQFSNSRSEMNVSTLELGDSALYLCASSFGRLMNTEAFFGQGTRLTVV.